This T cell receptor beta chain was sequenced for a study of cytomegalovirus exposure and HLA in healthy donors. The CDR3 has 14 amino acids. Germline V lookup: CDR1 SGHNT, CDR2 YYREEE (reference sequence). This clone has only a few counts. Germline and junction disagree at one end, which may indicate a read error. The PCR employed 60 Vbeta primers together with 13 Jbeta primers. Some clones are missing from TCRdb's copy, which holds only in-frame ones; the method was immunoSEQ multiplex PCR. This table holds about 67,000 clones, approximately 71% found once. This sequence was found in a woman aged 30 to 39 in good health and CMV-seronegative. The chain combines TRBV5-4 with TRBJ1-2; 8 nucleotides agree with TRBD1. Source material: PBMCs. CDR3 sequence reads: CASSPTTGAYGYTF. Written as DNA, the CDR3 is TGCGCCAGCAGCCCGACGACAGGGGCTTATGGCTACACCTTC.